The present TCR beta chain was sequenced within a study of blood T cell repertoires in COVID-19. Study-level background: The cDNA or gDNA used as material had been derived from T cells, B-cell-depleted T cells, or PBMCs.

Study members were between about 18 and 100 years old and lived in around 24 US regions. The V end was cut by 0 bases, the J end by 7 bases, with 7 bases between. The CDR3 totals 13 residues. Germline values: CDR1 ENHRY, CDR2 SYGVKD. Authors' analysis steps: Researchers report that nucleated cell counts were estimated from reference gene primer amplification. The repertoire was sequenced with immunoSEQ multiplex PCR; TCRdb's copy has only in-frame clones and lacks some. The DNA gave D and trimming, while V, J and clone size come from that table. Of around 300,000 clones in the sample, 80% to 90% were seen once.

This chain links TRBV10-3 with TRBJ2-1; D call uncertain. The sequencing input was PBMCs or T cells enriched from blood (not recorded which). The clonotype comes from a woman aged 18-30 years who had recovered from COVID-19. CDR3 amino acids: CAISESPYNEQFF. For the CDR3, the DNA is TGTGCCATCAGTGAGTCTCCTTATAATGAGCAGTTCTTC.